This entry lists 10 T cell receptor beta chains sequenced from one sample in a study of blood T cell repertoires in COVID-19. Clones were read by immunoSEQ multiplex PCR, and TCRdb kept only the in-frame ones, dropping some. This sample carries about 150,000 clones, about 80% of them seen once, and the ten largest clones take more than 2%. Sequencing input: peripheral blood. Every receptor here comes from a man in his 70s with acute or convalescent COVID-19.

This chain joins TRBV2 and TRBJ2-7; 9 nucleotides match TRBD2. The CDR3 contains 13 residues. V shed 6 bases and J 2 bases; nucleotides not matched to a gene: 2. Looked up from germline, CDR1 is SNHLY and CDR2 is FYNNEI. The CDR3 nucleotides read TGTGCCAGCAGGCTAGCGGGGACCTACGAGCAGTACTTC. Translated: CASRLAGTYEQYF.

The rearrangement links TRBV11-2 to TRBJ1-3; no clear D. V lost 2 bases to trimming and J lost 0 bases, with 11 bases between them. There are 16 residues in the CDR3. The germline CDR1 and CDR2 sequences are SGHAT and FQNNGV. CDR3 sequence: CASSLMAATSGNTIYF. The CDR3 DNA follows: TGTGCCAGCAGCTTAATGGCCGCAACCTCTGGAAACACCATATATTTT.

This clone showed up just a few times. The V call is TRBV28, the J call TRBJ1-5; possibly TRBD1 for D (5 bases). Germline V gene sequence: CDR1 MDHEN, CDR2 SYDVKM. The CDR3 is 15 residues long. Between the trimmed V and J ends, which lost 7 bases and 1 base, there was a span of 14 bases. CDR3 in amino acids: CASTYGGGSNQPQHF. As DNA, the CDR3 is TGTGCCAGCACATACGGGGGGGGGAGCAATCAGCCCCAGCATTTT.

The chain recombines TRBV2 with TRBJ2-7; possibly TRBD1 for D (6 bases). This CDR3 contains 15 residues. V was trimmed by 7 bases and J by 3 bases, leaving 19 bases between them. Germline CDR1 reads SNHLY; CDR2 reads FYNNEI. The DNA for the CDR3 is TGTGCCAGCAATCTTCGGGACACCTTAAACTACGAGCAGTACTTC. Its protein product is CASNLRDTLNYEQYF.

Here the CDR3 reads CASSSREVTDTQYF. The CDR3 DNA is TGTGCCAGCAGCTCGCGGGAGGTCACAGATACGCAGTATTTT. The rearrangement joins TRBV11-2 to TRBJ2-3; 8 positions match TRBD2. Losses at the gene ends were 4 bases for V and 2 bases for J; bases not matched to a gene: 2. The CDR3 covers 14 residues. CDR1 is SGHAT and CDR2 is FQNNGV in the germline V gene.

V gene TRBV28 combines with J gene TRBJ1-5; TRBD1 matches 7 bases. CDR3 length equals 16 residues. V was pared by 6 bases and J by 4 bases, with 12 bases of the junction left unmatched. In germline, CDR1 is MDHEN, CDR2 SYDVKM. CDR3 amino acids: CASSPRRDSLNQPQHF. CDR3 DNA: TGTGCCAGCAGCCCCCGTAGGGACAGCCTAAATCAGCCCCAGCATTTT.

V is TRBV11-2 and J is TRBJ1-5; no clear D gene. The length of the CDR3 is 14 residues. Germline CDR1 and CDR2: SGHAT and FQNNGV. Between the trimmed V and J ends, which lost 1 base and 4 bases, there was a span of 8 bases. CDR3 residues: CASSLGTPNQPQHF. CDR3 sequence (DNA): TGTGCCAGCAGCTTAGGTACACCGAATCAGCCCCAGCATTTT.

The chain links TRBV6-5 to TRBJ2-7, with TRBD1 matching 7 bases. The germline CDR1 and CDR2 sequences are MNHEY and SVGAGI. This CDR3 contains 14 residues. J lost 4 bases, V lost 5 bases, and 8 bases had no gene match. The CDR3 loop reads CASSKQGIDYEQYF. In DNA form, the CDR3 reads TGTGCCAGCAGTAAACAGGGGATAGATTACGAGCAGTACTTC.

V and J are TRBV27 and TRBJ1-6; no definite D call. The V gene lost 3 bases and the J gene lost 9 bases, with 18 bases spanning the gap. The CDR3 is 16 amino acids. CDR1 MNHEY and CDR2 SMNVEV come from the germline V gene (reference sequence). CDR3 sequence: CASSLTGLRRGSPLHF. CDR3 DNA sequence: TGTGCCAGCAGTTTGACCGGTCTCCGGCGGGGTTCACCCCTCCACTTT.

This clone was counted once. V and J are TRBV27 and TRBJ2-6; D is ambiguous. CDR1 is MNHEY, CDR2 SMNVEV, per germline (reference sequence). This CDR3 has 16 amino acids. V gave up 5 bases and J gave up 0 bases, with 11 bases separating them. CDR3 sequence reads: CASSPPPSSGANVLTF. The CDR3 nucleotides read TGTGCCAGCAGTCCCCCCCCTTCCTCTGGGGCCAACGTCCTGACTTTC.